The next 2 T cell receptor beta chains were all read from a single sample in a study of T cells in Graves' hyperthyroidism and ophthalmopathy. Amplification targeted TCR beta CDR3 regions from RNA transcripts. An initial round of RT-PCR targeting the TCR CDR3 relied on the HTBI primer set. TCRdb recomputed calls from the multiplex PCR reads with MiXCR, one row per CDR3 protein. The table has fewer than 400,000 distinct CDR3 sequences, roughly 14% seen once; the top ten hold about a quarter. The sequenced sample consisted of blood. Receptors were obtained from a woman younger than 30 with Graves' hyperthyroidism that later progressed to Graves' ophthalmopathy.

This clonotype was observed at least ten times. The chain carries TRBV18 and TRBJ2-1, with 10 positions matching TRBD2. V was pared by 0 bases and J by 1 base, with 6 bases of the junction left unmatched. Germline values: CDR1 KGHSH, CDR2 LQKENI. The CDR3 runs to 18 residues. CDR3 in DNA: TGTGCCAGCTCACCACCCTCTAGCGGGAGTAATTCCTACAATGAGCAGTTCTTC. This sequence encodes CASSPPSSGSNSYNEQFF.

This clonotype occurred many times. J is TRBJ2-7 and V is TRBV5-1, with 7 bases matching TRBD2. Germline V lookup: CDR1 SGHRS, CDR2 YFSETQ. The V and J ends lost 1 base and 2 bases, in that order; junction bases with no gene match: 9. The CDR3 contains 16 residues. CDR3 sequence: CASSLTPSGTTYEQYF. Written as DNA, the CDR3 is TGCGCCAGCAGCTTGACCCCTAGCGGTACTACCTACGAGCAGTACTTC. Full variable domain (rest looked up from reference TRBV5-1 and TRBJ2-7): KAGVTQTPRYLIKTRGQQVTLSCSPISGHRSVSWYQQTPGQGLQFLFEYFSETQRNKGNFPGRFSGRQFSNSRSEMNVSTLELGDSALYLCASSLTPSGTTYEQYFGPGTRLTVT.